Below, 17 T cell receptor beta chains from the same sample are listed, as sequenced in a study of graft-versus-host responses after intestinal transplantation. These receptors' targets are unknown. Assay used: immunoSEQ multiplex PCR; TCRdb lists only in-frame clones, some missing. The sample holds over 90,000 clones, 90% to 95% seen once. The specimen was unstimulated CD4+ T cells sorted from spleen or lymph node cells, collected before transplant. The origin of the receptors is a human donor who was the organ donor for an intestinal transplant.

The rearrangement joins TRBV6-6 to TRBJ1-2; 9 nucleotides line up with TRBD1. Germline V CDR1 and CDR2: MNHNY, SVGAGI (reference sequence). The CDR3 is 15 amino acids. With 4 bases clipped from V and 6 bases from J, the junction kept 9 bases outside the gene matches. The CDR3 region has the DNA TGTGCCAGCAGTTGGTCTGGGACAGGGAACAATGGCTACACCTTC. It is translated as CASSWSGTGNNGYTF.

J is TRBJ2-5 and V is TRBV6-1; 11 bases match TRBD2. The J segment lost 9 bases and the V segment lost 9 bases, leaving 15 bases of the junction unmatched. CDR1 is MNHNS and CDR2 is SASEGT in the germline V gene. CDR3 length: 15 amino acids. The CDR3 loop is CASVSGGAGEEAQYF. The DNA of the CDR3 is TGTGCCAGTGTTAGCGGGGGGGCCGGAGAGGAGGCCCAGTACTTC.

The genes are TRBV28 and TRBJ2-7; possible D gene TRBD2, 5 bases. The CDR3 consists of 13 residues. V lost 5 bases to trimming and J lost 7 bases, with 15 bases between them. From germline, CDR1 is MDHEN and CDR2 SYDVKM. The CDR3 nucleotides are TGTGCCAGCAGTCCAAGGCGGGTCCGGGAGCAGTACTTC. Protein product: CASSPRRVREQYF.

The chain is built from TRBV11-2 and TRBJ2-7, with D perhaps TRBD1 (5 bases). CDR1 and CDR2 (germline): SGHAT, FQNNGV. The CDR3 consists of 14 residues. Trimming shortened V by 3 bases and J by 0 bases, and 9 bases separated the two germline ends. This CDR3 reads CASSFQGSSYEQYF. The CDR3 region has the DNA TGTGCCAGCAGCTTCCAGGGCAGCTCCTACGAGCAGTACTTC.

V gene TRBV11-2 combines with J gene TRBJ1-1; 7 nucleotides line up with TRBD1. Germline-derived CDR1 and CDR2 are SGHAT and FQNNGV. This CDR3 has 12 amino acids. J gave up 4 bases and V 5 bases, and 1 base lay outside the gene matches. The CDR3 nucleotides are TGTGCCAGCAGCCGACAGGGCACTGAAGCTTTCTTT. Amino acid sequence: CASSRQGTEAFF.

CDR3 DNA sequence: TGTGCCAGCAGCTTAGCGGTGGGGCAGCCCGACTATGGCTACACCTTC. Protein sequence: CASSLAVGQPDYGYTF. The chain couples TRBV7-2 to TRBJ1-2; D is possibly TRBD1 (5 bases). The ends were cut back, 0 bases at V and 3 bases at J, with 14 bases in the middle. Germline loops: CDR1 SGHTA, CDR2 FQGNSA. CDR3 length: 16 residues.

V is TRBV28 and J is TRBJ2-1; weak D call: TRBD2 (7 bases). V lost 2 bases, J lost 8 bases, and 10 bases lay in between. The CDR3 extends over 13 amino acids. Germline V gives CDR1 MDHEN, CDR2 SYDVKM. The CDR3 nucleotides are TGTGCCAGCAGTTTAGTGGGGGGGCATGAGCAGTTCTTC. This translates into CASSLVGGHEQFF. Filled out from reference TRBV28 and TRBJ2-1, the complete variable domain reads DVKVTQSSRYLVKRTGEKVFLECVQDMDHENMFWYRQDPGLGLRLIYFSYDVKMKEKGDIPEGYSVSREKKERFSLILESASTNQTSMYLCASSLVGGHEQFFGPGTRLTVL.

The chain employs TRBV5-1 and TRBJ1-2; D may be TRBD1 (6 bases). The length of the CDR3 is 14 residues. Looked up from germline, CDR1 is SGHRS and CDR2 is YFSETQ. V lost 3 bases to trimming and J lost 8 bases, with 17 bases between them. This CDR3 is CASSSSQGLEGYTF. DNA for the CDR3: TGCGCCAGCAGCTCCTCACAGGGTCTGGAGGGCTACACCTTC.

This chain connects TRBV14 to TRBJ1-1; D ambiguous. CDR1 is SGHDN, CDR2 FVKESK, per germline. Trimming stripped 4 bases from V and 0 bases from J, with 9 bases between. The CDR3 is 14 residues long. This CDR3 reads CASSLSGMNTEAFF. Here the CDR3 DNA reads TGTGCCAGCAGCCTGTCAGGAATGAACACTGAAGCTTTCTTT.

This chain links TRBV7-2 with TRBJ1-6; TRBD1 aligns across 8 bases. The CDR3 is made up of 14 amino acids. The V gene's germline CDR1 is SGHTA and CDR2 FQGNSA. J was trimmed by 11 bases and V by 4 bases; bases with no gene match: 7. The CDR3 sequence is CASSSRDRSAPLHF. The CDR3 bases are TGTGCCAGCAGCTCCCGGGACAGGAGTGCACCCCTCCACTTT.

The chain links TRBV27 to TRBJ2-1; TRBD1 matches 8 bases. CDR3 length: 15 residues. V trimming: 3 bases; J trimming: 3 bases; junction bases outside the gene matches: 4. Germline V gene lookup returns CDR1 MNHEY and CDR2 SMNVEV (reference sequence). CDR3 amino acids: CASSLNRGIYNEQFF. The CDR3 nucleotides are TGTGCCAGCAGTTTGAACAGGGGGATCTACAATGAGCAGTTCTTC.

This sequence joins TRBV19 and TRBJ1-6; 12 bases map to TRBD1. This CDR3 has 17 residues. The trim removed 5 bases at V and 7 bases at J, leaving 9 bases unmatched. The V gene's germline CDR1 is LNHDA and CDR2 SQIVND (reference sequence). CDR3 sequence (DNA): TGTGCCAGTAGTCCACCGGGACAGGGGGCAGGGAATTCACCCCTCCACTTT. Translated, it gives CASSPPGQGAGNSPLHF.

Only one count was recorded for this clone. The gene calls are TRBV5-4 and TRBJ1-1, with 9 bases identical to TRBD1. V trimming: 4 bases; J trimming: 5 bases; junction bases outside the gene matches: 9. CDR1 and CDR2 from the germline V gene are SGHNT and YYREEE (reference sequence). CDR3 length: 15 residues. The CDR3 coding sequence is TGTGCCAGCAGCGCCGTACAGGGGGCGAGGACTGAAGCTTTCTTT. Its translation is CASSAVQGARTEAFF.

This rearrangement joins TRBV27 to TRBJ2-2, with 11 bases that match TRBD2. Trimming removed 4 bases from V and 3 bases from J; junction bases left unmatched: 10. This CDR3 contains 18 residues. The germline V gene encodes CDR1 MNHEY and CDR2 SMNVEV (reference sequence). CDR3 sequence (DNA): TGTGCCAGCAGTTGGGGGCTAGCGGGGGGTTTGGACACCGGGGAGCTGTTTTTT. Protein sequence: CASSWGLAGGLDTGELFF.

The CDR3 nucleotides read TGTGCCAGCTCACCGCCCCCCAGGGGCCCGTCGGATTCACCCCTCCACTTT. Translation: CASSPPPRGPSDSPLHF. The chain recombines TRBV18 with TRBJ1-6; D may be TRBD1 (6 bases). The germline CDR1 and CDR2 sequences are KGHSH and LQKENI. Deletions cut 3 bases from V and 8 bases from J, with 20 bases between. This CDR3 contains 17 residues.

The chain recombines TRBV4-1 with TRBJ1-4; possibly TRBD1 for D (6 bases). Looked up from germline, CDR1 is MGHRA and CDR2 is YSYEKL. The V end was cut by 4 bases, the J end by 8 bases, with 17 bases between. The CDR3 is 15 residues long. CDR3 sequence: CASSPLEQGHEKLFF. CDR3 sequence (DNA): TGCGCCAGCAGCCCCCTGGAGCAGGGGCACGAAAAACTGTTTTTT.

The V gene is TRBV27, the J gene TRBJ1-2; 10 nucleotides line up with TRBD1. Germline CDR1 is MNHEY and CDR2 is SMNVEV (reference sequence). The CDR3 runs 16 residues. After removal of 7 bases from V and 6 bases from J, the junction contained 14 bases not matched to a gene. CDR3 amino acids: CASTPQRPGQGHGYTF. In nucleotides, the CDR3 is TGTGCCAGCACCCCTCAACGTCCGGGACAGGGGCATGGCTACACCTTC.